This T cell receptor (beta chain) was sequenced for a study of T-cell memory formation after mild COVID-19. Study as a whole: TCR clusters were mostly confined to one donor each. Study findings and constraints: The authors left the SARS-CoV-2 specificity of second-wave clones peaking on day 37 unconfirmed. Pre-infection memory carried some responding clones, suggesting that cross-reactive memory joined. There was a balanced CD4/CD8 profile in clones contracting day 15 to 85, and later expanders leaned CD4+.

The length of the CDR3 is 14 residues. The germline V gene encodes CDR1 DFQATT and CDR2 SNEGSKA (reference sequence). The junction had 3 bases not matched to a gene; V was cut back by 6 bases and J by 0 bases. TCRdb analysed the 5' RACE reads with MiXCR anew, one entry per CDR3 protein. Of 250,000 to 350,000 distinct CDR3 sequences detected, just under 20% appear once; the ten largest clones hold under 25%. About this clonotype itself: Its antigen remains unknown.

Material for sequencing was PBMCs or a T cell subset sorted from them (not recorded which). V usage is TRBV20-1 and J usage is TRBJ2-3; 10 bases match TRBD2. The TCR sequence derives from a man younger than 30 who had mild COVID-19 (a few samples of this study predate the infection). Cell type and time point are not known. In DNA, the CDR3 is TGCAGTGCACTAGCGGGGTTTAGCACAGATACGCAGTATTTT. Its translation is CSALAGFSTDTQYF.